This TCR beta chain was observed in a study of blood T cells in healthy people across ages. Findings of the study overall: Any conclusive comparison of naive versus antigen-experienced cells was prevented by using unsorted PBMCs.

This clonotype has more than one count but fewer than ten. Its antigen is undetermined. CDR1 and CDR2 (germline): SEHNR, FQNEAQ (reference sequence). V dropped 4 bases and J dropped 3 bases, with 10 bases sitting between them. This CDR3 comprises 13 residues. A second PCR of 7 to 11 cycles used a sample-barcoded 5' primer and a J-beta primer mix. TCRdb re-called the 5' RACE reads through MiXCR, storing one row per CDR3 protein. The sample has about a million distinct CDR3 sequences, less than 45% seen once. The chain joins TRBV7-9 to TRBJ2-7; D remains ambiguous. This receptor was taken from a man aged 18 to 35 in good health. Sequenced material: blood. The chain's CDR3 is CASSSPVSYEQYF. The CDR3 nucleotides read TGTGCCAGCAGCTCCCCAGTCAGCTACGAGCAGTACTTC.